Only a few counts were recorded for the clone carrying this TCR beta chain. The antigen is undetermined. This record comes from a study of OX40 agonist ivuxolimab in advanced cancers. General study results and limits: Both CD4+ and CD8+ T cell populations in blood had undergone clonal expansion by week 6 at 0.1 to 3.0 mg/kg. The average count of expanded clones was higher among CD8+ T cells than among CD4+. Part of the nonresponder group also had normalized T-cell clonal expansion that was low.

The table came from immunoSEQ multiplex PCR; TCRdb's copy has only in-frame clones and leaves some out. The table has about 84,000 clones, 84% seen once; the top ten hold around 2.7%. Specimen: CD4+ or CD8+ T cells sorted from blood, collected in a trial of the OX40 agonist ivuxolimab. The receptor comes from an adult with an advanced solid tumor such as melanoma, head and neck, liver or kidney cancer.

The DNA for the CDR3 is TGTGCCAGCAGGGGAGGGGCTAATGAAAAACTGTTTTTT. Protein product: CASRGGANEKLFF. The genes are TRBV7-2 and TRBJ1-4, with TRBD1 as a possible D gene (5 bases). V lost 6 bases to trimming and J lost 3 bases, with 8 bases between them. The V gene's germline CDR1 is SGHTA and CDR2 FQGNSA. This CDR3 spans 13 amino acids.